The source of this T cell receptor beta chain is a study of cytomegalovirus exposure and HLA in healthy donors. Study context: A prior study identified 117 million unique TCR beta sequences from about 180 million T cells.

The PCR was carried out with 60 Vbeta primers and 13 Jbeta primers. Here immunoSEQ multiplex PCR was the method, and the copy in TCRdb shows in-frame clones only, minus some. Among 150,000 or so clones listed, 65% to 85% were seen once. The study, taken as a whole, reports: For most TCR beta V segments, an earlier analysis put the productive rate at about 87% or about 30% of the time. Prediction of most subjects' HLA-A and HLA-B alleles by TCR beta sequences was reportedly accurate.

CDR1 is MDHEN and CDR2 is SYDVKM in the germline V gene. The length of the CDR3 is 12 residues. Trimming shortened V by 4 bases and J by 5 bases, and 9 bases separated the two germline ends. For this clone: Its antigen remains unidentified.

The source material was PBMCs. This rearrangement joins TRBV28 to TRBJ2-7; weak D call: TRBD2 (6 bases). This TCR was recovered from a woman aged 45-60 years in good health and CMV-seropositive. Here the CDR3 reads CASSSGVHEQYF. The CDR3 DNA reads TGTGCCAGCAGTTCGGGGGTCCACGAGCAGTACTTC.